These 8 T cell receptor beta chains originate from one sample sequenced in a study of blood T cell repertoires in COVID-19. Profiling relied on immunoSEQ multiplex PCR, and the TCRdb table lists in-frame clones only, not all of them. The data show roughly 160,000 clones, with less than 90% seen just once and around a quarter held by the top ten. Sequencing was done on a sample of peripheral blood. The receptor source for this set is a man in his fifties or sixties with acute or convalescent COVID-19.

The chain couples TRBV6-5 to TRBJ2-1, with 12 positions matching TRBD1. The length of the CDR3 is 14 residues. Germline-derived CDR1 and CDR2 are MNHEY and SVGAGI. J lost 7 bases, V lost 10 bases, and 8 bases had no gene match. The CDR3 here is CATSRDRGLNEQFF. CDR3 sequence (DNA): TGTGCCACAAGCCGGGACAGGGGGCTGAATGAGCAGTTCTTC.

The V and J genes are TRBV10-3 and TRBJ1-3; 7 bases map to TRBD1. Per the germline V gene, CDR1 is ENHRY and CDR2 is SYGVKD. The ends lost 5 bases at V and 0 bases at J; junction bases unmatched: 1. There are 14 residues in the CDR3. The CDR3 nucleotides read TGTGCCATCAGTCCAGGGGGCTCTGGAAACACCATATATTTT. Residues: CAISPGGSGNTIYF.

The chain combines TRBV5-5 with TRBJ1-2; D ambiguous. Germline V CDR1 and CDR2: SGHKS, YYEKEE (reference sequence). Trimming pared 4 bases from V and 4 bases from J, leaving 23 bases between. This CDR3 contains 17 residues. DNA of the CDR3: TGTGCCAGCAGCCTAGCCCCCTCGGACCGCGGGAGCTATGGCTACACCTTC. This translates into CASSLAPSDRGSYGYTF.

The chain recombines TRBV27 with TRBJ2-1, with D possibly TRBD2 on 5 matching bases. The CDR3 covers 14 residues. From germline, CDR1 is MNHEY and CDR2 SMNVEV (reference sequence). The V end was cut by 7 bases, the J end by 7 bases, with 17 bases between. The CDR3 DNA is TGTGCCAGCACCCTAGGGTCCCCGGGGAATGAGCAGTTCTTC. This gives the protein CASTLGSPGNEQFF.

The chain links TRBV7-2 to TRBJ1-2; D is uncertain. Deletions cut 5 bases from V and 8 bases from J, with 15 bases between. The length of the CDR3 is 13 residues. Germline V gene sequence: CDR1 SGHTA, CDR2 FQGNSA. CDR3 nucleotides: TGTGCCAGCAGCCCCCATGACGCAGGCGGCTACACCTTC. Protein product: CASSPHDAGGYTF.

CDR3 sequence reads: CASSQGIGGRTEAFF. In DNA, the CDR3 is TGTGCCAGCTCCCAGGGGATTGGGGGTCGCACTGAAGCTTTCTTT. This chain links TRBV18 with TRBJ1-1; perhaps TRBD1 as D (6 bases). This CDR3 has 15 amino acids. Germline loops: CDR1 KGHSH, CDR2 LQKENI. V was trimmed by 6 bases and J by 4 bases, leaving 18 bases between them.

The chain combines TRBV18 with TRBJ2-1; D might be TRBD1 (5 bases). V was shortened by 6 bases and J by 7 bases, with 19 bases between the two germline ends. This CDR3 spans 15 amino acids. Germline V gives CDR1 KGHSH, CDR2 LQKENI. CDR3 nucleotides: TGTGCCAGCTCCCCCCAAGGCCCAGGGATTAATGAGCAGTTCTTC. Translated: CASSPQGPGINEQFF.

A single count supports this clone. The rearrangement uses TRBV6-5 and TRBJ2-7, with D possibly TRBD2 on 6 matching bases. The V gene's germline CDR1 is MNHEY and CDR2 SVGAGI. V lost 8 bases to trimming and J lost 3 bases, with 14 bases between them. The CDR3 totals 13 residues. CDR3 sequence: CASAWEVSYEQYV. CDR3 nucleotides: TGTGCCAGCGCGTGGGAGGTCAGCTACGAGCAGTACGTC.